Presented here are 8 T cell receptor beta chains from one specimen sequenced in a study of cytomegalovirus exposure and HLA in healthy donors (dated by TCRdb to 2016 to 2017). Library construction relied on the immunoSEQ multiplex PCR assay. TCRdb retrieved this table from immuneACCESS and kept in-frame rearrangements only. Not all clones are present; in checked studies, unresolved V genes account for under half, and no reason is known for the remainder. The sample profile shows around 350,000 clones; roughly 85% of them were found once. The ten largest clonotypes hold 0.65% to 0.95% of the sample. Sequenced material: PBMCs. Receptors originate from a young woman in good health and CMV-seronegative.

V is TRBV5-6 and J is TRBJ2-5, with 11 bases matching TRBD2. The trim removed 0 bases at V and 4 bases at J, leaving 11 bases unmatched. The CDR3 covers 18 residues. Germline CDR1 and CDR2: SGHDT and YYEEEE. DNA for the CDR3: TGTGCCAGCAGCTTGGGTCCTAGCGGGAGGAACGGGAGAGAGACCCAGTACTTC. This sequence encodes CASSLGPSGRNGRETQYF.

The genes are TRBV6-5 and TRBJ1-4; TRBD1 aligns across 7 bases. Losses at the gene ends were 7 bases for V and 5 bases for J; bases not matched to a gene: 7. The germline V gene has CDR1 MNHEY and CDR2 SVGAGI. This CDR3 comprises 14 residues. The CDR3 region is CASNETGMNEKLFF. In nucleotides, the CDR3 is TGTGCCAGCAATGAGACAGGGATGAATGAAAAACTGTTTTTT.

This clone showed up just a few times. The rearrangement uses TRBV19 and TRBJ1-5; 7 bases line up with TRBD1. The J segment lost 4 bases and the V segment lost 4 bases, leaving 1 base of the junction unmatched. The CDR3 spans 13 residues. CDR1 and CDR2 from the germline V gene are LNHDA and SQIVND (reference sequence). In nucleotides, the CDR3 is TGTGCCAGTAGTAAACAGGGGAATCAGCCCCAGCATTTT. It codes for CASSKQGNQPQHF.

V and J are TRBV5-1 and TRBJ2-1, with TRBD2 as a possible D gene (7 bases). The CDR3 is made up of 11 amino acids. The V gene lost 6 bases and the J gene lost 12 bases, with 13 bases spanning the gap. Germline CDR1 is SGHRS and CDR2 is YFSETQ. In nucleotides, the CDR3 is TGCGCCAGCACCCGCGGGGGCAGGCAGTTCTTC. Translated: CASTRGGRQFF.

The CDR3 nucleotides read TGTGCCAGCAGCTTAGCGGGGGGGACTAGCATCTACGAGCAGTACTTC. This sequence encodes CASSLAGGTSIYEQYF. The J gene is TRBJ2-7, the V gene TRBV7-2; 9 bases map to TRBD2. Trimming at V came to 0 bases and at J to 3 bases, leaving 6 bases not matched to a gene. This CDR3 region has 16 residues. Germline assignment: CDR1 SGHTA and CDR2 FQGNSA.

The chain carries TRBV4-1 and TRBJ2-7; the match to TRBD2 covers 9 bases. Germline lookup yields CDR1 MGHRA and CDR2 YSYEKL. CDR3 length: 16 amino acids. J lost 2 bases, V lost 1 base, and 6 bases had no gene match. CDR3 coding DNA: TGCGCCAGCAGCCAAGCGGCGGGGGGGCCGGCCTACGAGCAGTACTTC. Encoded protein: CASSQAAGGPAYEQYF.

The chain uses TRBV30 and TRBJ2-7, with 9 bases that match TRBD2. The germline CDR1 and CDR2 sequences are GTSNPN and SVGIG (reference sequence). CDR3 length: 13 residues. J gave up 2 bases and V 7 bases, and 6 bases lay outside the gene matches. CDR3 sequence reads: CALQREAPYEQYF. DNA of the CDR3: TGTGCCTTACAGCGGGAGGCACCCTACGAGCAGTACTTC.

J is TRBJ2-1 and V is TRBV5-1, with 8 bases fitting TRBD2. The V gene's germline CDR1 is SGHRS and CDR2 YFSETQ. The V segment lost 0 bases and the J segment 0 bases; nucleotides outside the gene matches: 2. The CDR3 is 16 amino acids. The CDR3 protein is CASSLVGRASYNEQFF. DNA for the CDR3: TGCGCCAGCAGCTTGGTCGGGAGGGCCTCCTACAATGAGCAGTTCTTC.